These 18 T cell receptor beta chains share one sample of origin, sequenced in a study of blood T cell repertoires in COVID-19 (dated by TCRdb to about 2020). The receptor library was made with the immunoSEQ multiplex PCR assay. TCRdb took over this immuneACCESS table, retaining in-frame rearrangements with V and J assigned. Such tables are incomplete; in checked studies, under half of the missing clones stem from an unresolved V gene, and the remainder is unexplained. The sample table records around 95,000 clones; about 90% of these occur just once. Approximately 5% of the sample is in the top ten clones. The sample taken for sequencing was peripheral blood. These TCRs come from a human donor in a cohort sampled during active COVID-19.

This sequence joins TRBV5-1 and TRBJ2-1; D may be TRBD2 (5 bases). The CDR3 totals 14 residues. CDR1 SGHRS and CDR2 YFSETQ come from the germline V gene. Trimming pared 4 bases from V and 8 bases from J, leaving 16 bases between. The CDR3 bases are TGCGCCAGCAGCCCCGCCTCGGGGATCGATGAGCAGTTCTTC. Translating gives CASSPASGIDEQFF.

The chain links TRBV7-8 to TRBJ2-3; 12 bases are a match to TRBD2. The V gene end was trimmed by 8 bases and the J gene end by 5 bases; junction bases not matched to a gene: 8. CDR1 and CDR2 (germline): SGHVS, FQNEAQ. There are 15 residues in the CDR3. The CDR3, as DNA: TGTGCCAGCGTTGGACTAGCGGGAATCGGAGATACGCAGTATTTT. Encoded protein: CASVGLAGIGDTQYF.

The CDR3 loop is CASRRDRLTGELFF. The CDR3 DNA follows: TGTGCCAGCAGGCGGGACAGACTCACCGGGGAGCTGTTTTTT. The chain is built from TRBV6-5 and TRBJ2-2, with D possibly TRBD1 on 7 matching bases. Trimming stripped 6 bases from V and 4 bases from J, with 12 bases between. The CDR3 is made up of 14 amino acids. CDR1 and CDR2 from the germline V gene are MNHEY and SVGAGI.

CDR3 region: CASSEGGIAGEQYF. CDR3 in DNA: TGTGCCAGCAGCGAAGGAGGGATAGCGGGCGAGCAGTACTTC. This chain connects TRBV9 to TRBJ2-7; 7 bases line up with TRBD2. J gave up 6 bases and V 3 bases, and 9 bases lay outside the gene matches. In germline, CDR1 is SGDLS, CDR2 YYNGEE. This CDR3 spans 14 amino acids.

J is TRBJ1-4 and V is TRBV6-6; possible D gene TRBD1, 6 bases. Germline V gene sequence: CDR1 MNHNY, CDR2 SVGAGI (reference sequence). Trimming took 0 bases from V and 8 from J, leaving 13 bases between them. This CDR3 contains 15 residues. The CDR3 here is CASSYSGGLGEKLFF. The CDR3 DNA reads TGTGCCAGCAGTTACTCGGGGGGGCTCGGGGAAAAACTGTTTTTT.

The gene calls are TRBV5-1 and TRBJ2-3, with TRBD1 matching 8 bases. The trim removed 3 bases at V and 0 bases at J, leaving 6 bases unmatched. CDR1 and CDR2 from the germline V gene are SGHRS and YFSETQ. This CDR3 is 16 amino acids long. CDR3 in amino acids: CASSSGTGASTDTQYF. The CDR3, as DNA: TGCGCCAGCAGCTCGGGGACAGGCGCTAGCACAGATACGCAGTATTTT. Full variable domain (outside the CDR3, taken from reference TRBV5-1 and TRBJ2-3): KAGVTQTPRYLIKTRGQQVTLSCSPISGHRSVSWYQQTPGQGLQFLFEYFSETQRNKGNFPGRFSGRQFSNSRSEMNVSTLELGDSALYLCASSSGTGASTDTQYFGPGTRLTVL.

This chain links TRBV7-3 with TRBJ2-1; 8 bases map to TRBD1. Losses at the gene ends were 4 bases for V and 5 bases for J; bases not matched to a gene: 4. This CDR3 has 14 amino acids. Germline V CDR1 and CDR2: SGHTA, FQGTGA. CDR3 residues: CASSYGTGHNEQFF. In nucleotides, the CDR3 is TGTGCCAGCAGCTACGGGACAGGACACAATGAGCAGTTCTTC.

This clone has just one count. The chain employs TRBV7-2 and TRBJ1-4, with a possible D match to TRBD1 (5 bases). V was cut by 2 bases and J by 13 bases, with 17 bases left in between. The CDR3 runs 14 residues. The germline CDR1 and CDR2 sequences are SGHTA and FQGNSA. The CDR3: CASSLRTPVDGLFF. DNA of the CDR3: TGTGCCAGCAGCTTAAGGACACCCGTCGACGGACTGTTTTTT.

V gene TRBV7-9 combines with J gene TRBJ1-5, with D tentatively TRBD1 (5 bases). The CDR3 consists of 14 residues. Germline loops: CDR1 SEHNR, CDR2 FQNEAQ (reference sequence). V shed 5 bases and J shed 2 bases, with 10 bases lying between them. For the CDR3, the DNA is TGTGCCAGCAGCACGGGGACTGGCAATCAGCCCCAGCATTTT. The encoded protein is CASSTGTGNQPQHF.

This CDR3 is CASSLATGDEKLFF. As DNA, the CDR3 is TGTGCCAGCAGCTTGGCCACAGGGGATGAAAAACTGTTTTTT. V gene TRBV5-4 combines with J gene TRBJ1-4; the match to TRBD1 covers 7 bases. The CDR3 is 14 amino acids. Germline trimming cut 0 bases from V and 6 bases from J; bases unmatched to any gene: 2. Germline loops: CDR1 SGHNT, CDR2 YYREEE (reference sequence).

The CDR3 reads CATTFRDNYNEQFF. In nucleotides, the CDR3 is TGTGCCACTACTTTTCGGGACAATTACAATGAGCAGTTCTTC. The rearrangement joins TRBV6-5 to TRBJ2-1, with TRBD1 as a possible D gene (6 bases). CDR1 is MNHEY, CDR2 SVGAGI, per germline. Between the trimmed V and J ends, which lost 10 bases and 4 bases, there was a span of 17 bases. CDR3 length: 14 amino acids.

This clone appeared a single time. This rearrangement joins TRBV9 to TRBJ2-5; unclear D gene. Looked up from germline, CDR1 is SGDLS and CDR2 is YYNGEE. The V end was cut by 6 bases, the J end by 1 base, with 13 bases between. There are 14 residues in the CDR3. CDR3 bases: TGTGCCAGCACCTACGGTCTACTCCAAGAGACCCAGTACTTC. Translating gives CASTYGLLQETQYF.

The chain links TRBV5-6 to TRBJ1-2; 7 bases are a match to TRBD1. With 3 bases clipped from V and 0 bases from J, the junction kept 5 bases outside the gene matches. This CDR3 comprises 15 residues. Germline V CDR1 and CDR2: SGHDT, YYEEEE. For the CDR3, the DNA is TGTGCCAGCAGCTGGTTGGACAGGCCTAACTATGGCTACACCTTC. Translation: CASSWLDRPNYGYTF. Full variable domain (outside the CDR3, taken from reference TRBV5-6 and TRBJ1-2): DAGVTQSPTHLIKTRGQQVTLRCSPKSGHDTVSWYQQALGQGPQFIFQYYEEEERQRGNFPDRFSGHQFPNYSSELNVNALLLGDSALYLCASSWLDRPNYGYTFGSGTRLTVV.

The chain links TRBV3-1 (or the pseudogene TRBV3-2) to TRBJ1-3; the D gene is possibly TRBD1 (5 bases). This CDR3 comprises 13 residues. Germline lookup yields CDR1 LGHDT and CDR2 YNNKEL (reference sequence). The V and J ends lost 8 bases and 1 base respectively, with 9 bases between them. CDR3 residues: CASSQGSGNTIYF. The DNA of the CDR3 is TGTGCCAGCTCGCAGGGATCTGGAAACACCATATATTTT.

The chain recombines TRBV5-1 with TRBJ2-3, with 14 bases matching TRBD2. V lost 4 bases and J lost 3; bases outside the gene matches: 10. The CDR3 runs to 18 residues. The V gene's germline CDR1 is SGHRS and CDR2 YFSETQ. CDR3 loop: CASSPTGTSGSSTDTQYF. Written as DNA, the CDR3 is TGCGCCAGCAGCCCCACCGGGACTAGCGGGAGTAGTACAGATACGCAGTATTTT.

CDR3 sequence (DNA): TGTGCCAGCAGCTTAACGACAGGGGGCGAGCAGTACTTC. Protein product: CASSLTTGGEQYF. The chain joins TRBV7-2 to TRBJ2-7; 9 bases are a match to TRBD1. Germline CDR1 SGHTA, CDR2 FQGNSA. CDR3 length: 13 amino acids. With V trimmed by 2 bases and J by 6 bases, 2 bases remained unmatched.

The CDR3 here is CASSQDNQGINNSPLHF. DNA for the CDR3: TGCGCCAGCAGCCAAGATAACCAGGGTATCAATAATTCACCCCTCCACTTT. The chain employs TRBV4-3 and TRBJ1-6; D perhaps matches TRBD1 (5 bases). This CDR3 region has 17 residues. Germline CDR1 is LGHNA and CDR2 is YSLEER. Trimming stripped 0 bases from V and 5 bases from J, with 14 bases between.

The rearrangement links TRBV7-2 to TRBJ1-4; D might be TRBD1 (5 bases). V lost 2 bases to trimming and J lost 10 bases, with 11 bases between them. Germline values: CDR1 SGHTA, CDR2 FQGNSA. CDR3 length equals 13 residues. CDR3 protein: CASSLSGRRKLFF. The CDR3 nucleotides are TGTGCCAGCAGCTTATCAGGGCGCAGAAAACTGTTTTTT.